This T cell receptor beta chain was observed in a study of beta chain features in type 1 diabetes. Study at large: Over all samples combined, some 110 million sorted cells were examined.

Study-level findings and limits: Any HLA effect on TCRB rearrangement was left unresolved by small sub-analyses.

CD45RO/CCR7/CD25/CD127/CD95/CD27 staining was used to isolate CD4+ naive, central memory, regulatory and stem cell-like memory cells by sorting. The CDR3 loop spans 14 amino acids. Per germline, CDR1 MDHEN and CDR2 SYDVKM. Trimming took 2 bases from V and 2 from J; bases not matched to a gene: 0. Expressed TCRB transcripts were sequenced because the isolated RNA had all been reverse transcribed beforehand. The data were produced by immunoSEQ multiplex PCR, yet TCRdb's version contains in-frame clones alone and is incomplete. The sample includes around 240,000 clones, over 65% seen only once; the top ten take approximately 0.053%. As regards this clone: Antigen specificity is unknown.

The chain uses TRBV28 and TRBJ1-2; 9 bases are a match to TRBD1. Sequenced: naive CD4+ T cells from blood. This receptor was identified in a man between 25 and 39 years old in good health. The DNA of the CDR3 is TGTGCCAGCAGTTTAGGGACAGGGAACTATGGCTACACCTTC. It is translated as CASSLGTGNYGYTF.